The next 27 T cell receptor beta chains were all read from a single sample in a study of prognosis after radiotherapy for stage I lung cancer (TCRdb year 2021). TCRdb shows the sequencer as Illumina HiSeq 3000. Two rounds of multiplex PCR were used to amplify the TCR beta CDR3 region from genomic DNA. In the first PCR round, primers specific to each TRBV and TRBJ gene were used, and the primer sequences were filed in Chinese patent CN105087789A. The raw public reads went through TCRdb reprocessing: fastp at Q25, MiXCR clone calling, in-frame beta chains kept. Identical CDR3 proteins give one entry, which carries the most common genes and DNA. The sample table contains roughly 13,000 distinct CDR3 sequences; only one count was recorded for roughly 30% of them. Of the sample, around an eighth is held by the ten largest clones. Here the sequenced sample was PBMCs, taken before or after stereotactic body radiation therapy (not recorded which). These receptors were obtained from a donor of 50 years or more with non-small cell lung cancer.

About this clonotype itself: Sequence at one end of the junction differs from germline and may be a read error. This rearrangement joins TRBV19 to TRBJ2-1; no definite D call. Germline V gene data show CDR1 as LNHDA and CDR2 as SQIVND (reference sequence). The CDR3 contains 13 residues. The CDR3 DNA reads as TGTACCAGTAGTATTGGCCGTTACAATGAGCAGTTCTTC. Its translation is CTSSIGRYNEQFF.

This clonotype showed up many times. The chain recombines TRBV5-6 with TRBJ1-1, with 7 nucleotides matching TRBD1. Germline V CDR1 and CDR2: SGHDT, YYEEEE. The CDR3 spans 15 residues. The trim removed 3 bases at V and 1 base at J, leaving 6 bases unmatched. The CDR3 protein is CASSWETGWNTEAFF. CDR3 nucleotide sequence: TGTGCCAGCAGCTGGGAGACAGGGTGGAACACTGAAGCTTTCTTT.

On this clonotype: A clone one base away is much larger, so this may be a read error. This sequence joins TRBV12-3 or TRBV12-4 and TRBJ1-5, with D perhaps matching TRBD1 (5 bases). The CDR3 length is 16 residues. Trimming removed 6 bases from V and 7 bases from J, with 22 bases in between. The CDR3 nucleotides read TGTGCCAGCAGCCCGTCCCCGCGGGGCGCGGGCCAGCCCCAGCATTTT. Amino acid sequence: CASSPSPRGAGQPQHF.

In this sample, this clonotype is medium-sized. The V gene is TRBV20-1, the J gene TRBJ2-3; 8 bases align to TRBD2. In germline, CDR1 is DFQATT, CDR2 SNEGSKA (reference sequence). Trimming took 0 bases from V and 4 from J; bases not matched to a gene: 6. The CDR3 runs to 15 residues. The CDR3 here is CSARDFGGAADTQYF. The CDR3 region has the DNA TGCAGTGCTAGAGATTTCGGGGGGGCCGCAGATACGCAGTATTTT.

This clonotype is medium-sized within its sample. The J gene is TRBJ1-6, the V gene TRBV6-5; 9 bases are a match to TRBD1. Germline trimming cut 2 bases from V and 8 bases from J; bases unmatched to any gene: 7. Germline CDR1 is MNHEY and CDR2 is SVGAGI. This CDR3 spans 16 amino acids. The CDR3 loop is CASSYRTGAGDSPLHF. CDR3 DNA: TGTGCCAGCAGTTACCGGACAGGGGCCGGGGATTCACCCCTCCACTTT.

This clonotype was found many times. The CDR3 sequence: CASSLEGQGVGYTF. The DNA for the CDR3 is TGTGCCAGCAGCTTGGAGGGACAGGGGGTCGGCTACACCTTC. This chain connects TRBV5-5 to TRBJ1-2, with 11 bases that match TRBD1. CDR3 size: 14 residues. The V gene's germline CDR1 is SGHKS and CDR2 YYEKEE (reference sequence). V was pared by 0 bases and J by 8 bases, with 3 bases of the junction left unmatched.

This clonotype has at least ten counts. CDR3 nucleotides: TGTGCCAGCAGCGCCACAGGGAGCTTCTCCTACGAGCAGTACTTC. Its protein is CASSATGSFSYEQYF. This chain links TRBV2 with TRBJ2-7; D perhaps matches TRBD1 (6 bases). Trimming removed 6 bases at V and 0 bases at J, with 15 bases between. This CDR3 comprises 15 residues. Germline V gene sequence: CDR1 SNHLY, CDR2 FYNNEI.

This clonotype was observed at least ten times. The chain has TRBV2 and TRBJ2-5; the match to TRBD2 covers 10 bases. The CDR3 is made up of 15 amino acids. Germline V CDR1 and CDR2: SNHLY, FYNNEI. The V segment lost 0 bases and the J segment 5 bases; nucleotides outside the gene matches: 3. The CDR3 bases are TGTGCCAGCAGTGAAGCACTAGCGGGGATGGAGACCCAGTACTTC. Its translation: CASSEALAGMETQYF.

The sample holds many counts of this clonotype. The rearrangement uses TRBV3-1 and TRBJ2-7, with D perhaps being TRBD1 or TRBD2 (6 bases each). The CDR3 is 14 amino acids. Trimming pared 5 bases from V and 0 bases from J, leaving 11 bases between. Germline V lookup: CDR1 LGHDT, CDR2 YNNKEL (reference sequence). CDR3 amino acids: CASSKGGSSYEQYF. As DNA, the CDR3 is TGTGCCAGCAGCAAAGGGGGGAGCTCCTACGAGCAGTACTTC.

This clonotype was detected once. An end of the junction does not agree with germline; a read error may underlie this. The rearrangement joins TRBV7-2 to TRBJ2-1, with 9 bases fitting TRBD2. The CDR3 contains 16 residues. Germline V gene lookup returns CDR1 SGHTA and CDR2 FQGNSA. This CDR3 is CASSLVGGREWNEKFF. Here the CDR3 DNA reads TGTGCCAGCAGCTTAGTCGGCGGGAGGGAGTGGAATGAGAAGTTCTTC.

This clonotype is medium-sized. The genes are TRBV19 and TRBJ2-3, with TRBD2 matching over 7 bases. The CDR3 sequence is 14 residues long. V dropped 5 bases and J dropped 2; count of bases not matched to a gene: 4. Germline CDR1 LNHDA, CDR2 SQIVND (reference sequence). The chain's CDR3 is CASSERGYTDTQYF. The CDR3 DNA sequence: TGTGCCAGTAGTGAGCGGGGATACACAGATACGCAGTATTTT.

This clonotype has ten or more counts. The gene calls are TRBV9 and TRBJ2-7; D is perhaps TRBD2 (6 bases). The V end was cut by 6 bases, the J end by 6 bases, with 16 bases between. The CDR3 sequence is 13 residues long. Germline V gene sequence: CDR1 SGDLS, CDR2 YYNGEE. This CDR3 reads CASNPAGLGEQYF. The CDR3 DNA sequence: TGTGCCAGCAACCCGGCGGGACTGGGCGAGCAGTACTTC.

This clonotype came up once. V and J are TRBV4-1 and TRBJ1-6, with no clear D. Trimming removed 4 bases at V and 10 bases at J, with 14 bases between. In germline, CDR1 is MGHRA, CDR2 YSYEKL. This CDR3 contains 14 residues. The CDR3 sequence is CASSRDGPGSPLHF. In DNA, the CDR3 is TGCGCCAGCAGCCGGGATGGTCCTGGATCACCCCTCCACTTT.

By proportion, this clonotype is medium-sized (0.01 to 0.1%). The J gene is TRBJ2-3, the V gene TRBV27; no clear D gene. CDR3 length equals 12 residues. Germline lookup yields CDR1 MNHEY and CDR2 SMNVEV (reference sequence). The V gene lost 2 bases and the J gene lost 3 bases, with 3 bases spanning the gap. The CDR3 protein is CASSLGTDTQYF. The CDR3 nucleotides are TGTGCCAGCAGTTTAGGGACAGATACGCAGTATTTT.

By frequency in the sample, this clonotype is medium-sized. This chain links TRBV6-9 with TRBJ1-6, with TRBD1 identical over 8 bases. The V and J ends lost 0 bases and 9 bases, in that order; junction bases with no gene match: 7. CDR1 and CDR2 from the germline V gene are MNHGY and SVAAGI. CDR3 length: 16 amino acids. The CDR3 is CASSYSDRGRGSPLHF. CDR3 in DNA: TGTGCCAGCAGTTATTCTGACAGGGGACGAGGTTCACCCCTCCACTTT.

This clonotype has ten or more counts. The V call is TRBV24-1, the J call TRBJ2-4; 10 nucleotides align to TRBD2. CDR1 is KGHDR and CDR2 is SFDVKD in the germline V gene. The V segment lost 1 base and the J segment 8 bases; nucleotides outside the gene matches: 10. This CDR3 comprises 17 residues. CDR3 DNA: TGTGCCACCAGTGATTTCTTAGCGGGAGGAATTATGGACATTCAGTACTTC. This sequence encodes CATSDFLAGGIMDIQYF.

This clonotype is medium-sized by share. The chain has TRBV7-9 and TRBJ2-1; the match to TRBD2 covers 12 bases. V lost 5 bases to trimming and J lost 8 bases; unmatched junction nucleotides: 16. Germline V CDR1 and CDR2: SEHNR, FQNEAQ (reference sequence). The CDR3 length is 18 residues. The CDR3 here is CASSTQEKRLAGDDEQFF. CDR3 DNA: TGTGCCAGCAGCACCCAAGAAAAAAGACTAGCGGGAGACGATGAGCAGTTCTTC.

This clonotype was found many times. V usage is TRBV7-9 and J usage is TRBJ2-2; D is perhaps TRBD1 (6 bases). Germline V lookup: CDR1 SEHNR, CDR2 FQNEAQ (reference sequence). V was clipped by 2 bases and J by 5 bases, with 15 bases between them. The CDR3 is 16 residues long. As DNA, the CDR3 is TGTGCCAGCAGCTTAAAAGTGGGGGCGCGGACCGGGGAGCTGTTTTTT. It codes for CASSLKVGARTGELFF.

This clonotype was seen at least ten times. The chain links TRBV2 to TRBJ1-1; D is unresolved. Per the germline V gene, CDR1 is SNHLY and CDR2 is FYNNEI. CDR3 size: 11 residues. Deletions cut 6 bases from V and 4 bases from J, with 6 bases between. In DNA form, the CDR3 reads TGTGCCAGCAGCGGGTTCACTGAAGCTTTCTTT. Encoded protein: CASSGFTEAFF.

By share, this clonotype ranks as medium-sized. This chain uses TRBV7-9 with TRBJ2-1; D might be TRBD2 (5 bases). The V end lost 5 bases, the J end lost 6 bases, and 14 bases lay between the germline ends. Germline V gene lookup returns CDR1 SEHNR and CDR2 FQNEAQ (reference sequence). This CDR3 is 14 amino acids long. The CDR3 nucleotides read TGTGCCAGCAGCCCAGATCGGGGTGCCAATGAGCAGTTCTTC. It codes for CASSPDRGANEQFF. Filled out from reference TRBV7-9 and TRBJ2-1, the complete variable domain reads DTGVSQNPRHKITKRGQNVTFRCDPISEHNRLYWYRQTLGQGPEFLTYFQNEAQLEKSRLLSDRFSAERPKGSFSTLEIQRTEQGDSAMYLCASSPDRGANEQFFGPGTRLTVL.

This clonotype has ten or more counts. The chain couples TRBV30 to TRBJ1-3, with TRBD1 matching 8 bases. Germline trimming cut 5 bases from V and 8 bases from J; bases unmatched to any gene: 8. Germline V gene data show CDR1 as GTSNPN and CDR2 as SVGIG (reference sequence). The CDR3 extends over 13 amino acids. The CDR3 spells CAWETGAGHTIYF. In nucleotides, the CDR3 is TGTGCCTGGGAGACAGGGGCGGGCCACACCATATATTTT.

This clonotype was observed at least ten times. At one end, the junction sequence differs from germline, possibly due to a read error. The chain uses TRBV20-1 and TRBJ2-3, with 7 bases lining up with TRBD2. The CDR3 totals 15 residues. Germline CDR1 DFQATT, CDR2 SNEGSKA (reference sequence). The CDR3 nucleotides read TGCAGTGCTAGAGATTTGAGGGAGGGCACAGTTACGCAGTATTTT. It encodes CSARDLREGTVTQYF.

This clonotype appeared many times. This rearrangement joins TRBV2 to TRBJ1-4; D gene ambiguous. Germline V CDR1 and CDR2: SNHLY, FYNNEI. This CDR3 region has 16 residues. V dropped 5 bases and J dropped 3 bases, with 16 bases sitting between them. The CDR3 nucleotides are TGTGCCAGCAGTCTCGTATCGCCCGGGGCTAATGAAAAACTGTTTTTT. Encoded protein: CASSLVSPGANEKLFF.

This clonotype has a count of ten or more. Here the CDR3 reads CAISGGGTDTQYF. In DNA, the CDR3 is TGTGCCATCAGTGGTGGGGGGACAGATACGCAGTATTTT. The rearrangement links TRBV10-3 to TRBJ2-3; TRBD2 is a possible D gene (6 bases). The CDR3 extends over 13 amino acids. Trimming shortened V by 4 bases and J by 3 bases, and 8 bases separated the two germline ends. The germline gives CDR1 ENHRY, CDR2 SYGVKD.

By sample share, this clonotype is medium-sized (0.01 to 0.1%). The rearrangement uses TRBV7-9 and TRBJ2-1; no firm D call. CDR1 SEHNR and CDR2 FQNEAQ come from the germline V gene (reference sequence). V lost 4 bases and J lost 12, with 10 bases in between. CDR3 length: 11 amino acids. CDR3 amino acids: CASSSGLGQFF. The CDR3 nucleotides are TGTGCCAGCAGCTCCGGCCTAGGGCAGTTCTTC.

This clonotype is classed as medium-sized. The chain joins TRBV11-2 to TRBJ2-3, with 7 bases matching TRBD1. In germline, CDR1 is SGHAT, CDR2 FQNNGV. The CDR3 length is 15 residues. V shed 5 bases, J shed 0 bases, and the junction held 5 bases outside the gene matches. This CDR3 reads CASSAWTGSTDTQYF. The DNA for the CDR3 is TGTGCCAGCAGCGCCTGGACAGGTAGCACAGATACGCAGTATTTT. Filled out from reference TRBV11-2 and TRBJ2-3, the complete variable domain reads EAGVAQSPRYKIIEKRQSVAFWCNPISGHATLYWYQQILGQGPKLLIQFQNNGVVDDSQLPKDRFSAERLKGVDSTLKIQPAKLEDSAVYLCASSAWTGSTDTQYFGPGTRLTVL.

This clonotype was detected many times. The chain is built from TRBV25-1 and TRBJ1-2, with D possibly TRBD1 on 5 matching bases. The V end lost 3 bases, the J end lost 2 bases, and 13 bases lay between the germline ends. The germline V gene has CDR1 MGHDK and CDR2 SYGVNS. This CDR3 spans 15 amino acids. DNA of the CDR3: TGTGCCAGCAGTGAGCCCGGACAAGGAAACTATGGCTACACCTTC. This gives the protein CASSEPGQGNYGYTF.